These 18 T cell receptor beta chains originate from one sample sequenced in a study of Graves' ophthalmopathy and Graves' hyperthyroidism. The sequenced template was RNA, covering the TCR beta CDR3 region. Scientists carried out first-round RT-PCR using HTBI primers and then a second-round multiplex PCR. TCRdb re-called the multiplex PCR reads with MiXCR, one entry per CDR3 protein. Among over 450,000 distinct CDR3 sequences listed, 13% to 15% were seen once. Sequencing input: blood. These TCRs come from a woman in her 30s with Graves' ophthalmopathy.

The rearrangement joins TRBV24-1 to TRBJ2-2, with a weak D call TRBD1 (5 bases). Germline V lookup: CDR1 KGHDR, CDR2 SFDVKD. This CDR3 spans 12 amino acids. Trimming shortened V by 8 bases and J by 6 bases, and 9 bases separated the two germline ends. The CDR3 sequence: CATKGDAGELFF. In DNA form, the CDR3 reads TGTGCCACCAAAGGGGATGCCGGGGAGCTGTTTTTT.

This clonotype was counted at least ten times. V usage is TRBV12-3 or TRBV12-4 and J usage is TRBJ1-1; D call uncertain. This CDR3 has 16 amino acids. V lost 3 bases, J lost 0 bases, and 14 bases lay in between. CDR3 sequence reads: CASSFVPEKVNTEAFF. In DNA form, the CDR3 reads TGTGCCAGCAGTTTCGTCCCAGAGAAGGTGAACACTGAAGCTTTCTTT.

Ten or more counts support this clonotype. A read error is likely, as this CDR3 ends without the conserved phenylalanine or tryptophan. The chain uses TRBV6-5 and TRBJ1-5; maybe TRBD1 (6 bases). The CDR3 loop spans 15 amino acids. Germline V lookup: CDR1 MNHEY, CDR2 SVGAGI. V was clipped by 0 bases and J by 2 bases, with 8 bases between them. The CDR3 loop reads CASSYSEGGNQPQHL. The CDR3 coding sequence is TGTGCCAGCAGTTACTCCGAGGGGGGCAATCAGCCCCAGCATCTT.

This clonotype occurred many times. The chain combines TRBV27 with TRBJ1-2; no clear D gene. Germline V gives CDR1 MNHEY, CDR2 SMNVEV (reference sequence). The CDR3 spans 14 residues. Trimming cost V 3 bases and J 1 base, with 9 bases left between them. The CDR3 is CASSFRWDNYGYTF. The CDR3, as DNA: TGTGCCAGCAGTTTCCGATGGGATAACTATGGCTACACCTTC.

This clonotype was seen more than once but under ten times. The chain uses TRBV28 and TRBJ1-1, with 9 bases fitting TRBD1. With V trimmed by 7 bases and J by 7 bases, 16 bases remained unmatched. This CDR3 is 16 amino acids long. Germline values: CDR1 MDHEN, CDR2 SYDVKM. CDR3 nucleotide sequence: TGTGCCAGCAAGACGCAGGGGGACAGGGAATGGGGTGAAGCTTTCTTT. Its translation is CASKTQGDREWGEAFF.

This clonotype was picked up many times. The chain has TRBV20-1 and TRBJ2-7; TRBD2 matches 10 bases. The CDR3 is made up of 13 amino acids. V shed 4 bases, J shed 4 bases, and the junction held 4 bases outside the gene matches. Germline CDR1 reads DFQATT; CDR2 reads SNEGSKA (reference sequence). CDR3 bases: TGCAGTGCTACTAGCGGGAGTAAGTACGAGCAGTACTTC. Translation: CSATSGSKYEQYF.

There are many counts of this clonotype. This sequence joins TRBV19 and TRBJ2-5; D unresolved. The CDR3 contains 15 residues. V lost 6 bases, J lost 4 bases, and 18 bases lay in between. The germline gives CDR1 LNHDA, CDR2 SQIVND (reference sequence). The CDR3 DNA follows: TGTGCCAGTAGGAACGACCGAATGGGTGGAGAGACCCAGTACTTC. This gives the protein CASRNDRMGGETQYF.

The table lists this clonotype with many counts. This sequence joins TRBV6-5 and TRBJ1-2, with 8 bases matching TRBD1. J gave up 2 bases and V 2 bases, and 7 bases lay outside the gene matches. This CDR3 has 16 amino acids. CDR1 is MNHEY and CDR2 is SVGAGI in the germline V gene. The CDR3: CASSYIGQGGNYGYTF. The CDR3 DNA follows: TGTGCCAGCAGTTACATCGGACAGGGTGGGAACTATGGCTACACCTTC.

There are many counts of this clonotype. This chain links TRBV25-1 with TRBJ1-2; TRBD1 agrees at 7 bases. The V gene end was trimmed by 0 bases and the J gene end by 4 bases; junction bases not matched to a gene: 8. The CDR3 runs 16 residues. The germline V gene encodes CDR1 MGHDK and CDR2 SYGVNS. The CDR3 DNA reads TGTGCCAGCAGTGAATATAAGCGAGGGGGCGGCTATGGCTACACCTTC. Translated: CASSEYKRGGGYGYTF.

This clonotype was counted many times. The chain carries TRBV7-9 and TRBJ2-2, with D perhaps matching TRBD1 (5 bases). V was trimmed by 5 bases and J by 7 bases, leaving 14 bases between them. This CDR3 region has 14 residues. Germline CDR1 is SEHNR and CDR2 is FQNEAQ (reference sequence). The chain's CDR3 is CASSIQVSSGELFF. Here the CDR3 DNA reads TGTGCCAGCAGCATACAGGTTTCCAGCGGGGAGCTGTTTTTT.

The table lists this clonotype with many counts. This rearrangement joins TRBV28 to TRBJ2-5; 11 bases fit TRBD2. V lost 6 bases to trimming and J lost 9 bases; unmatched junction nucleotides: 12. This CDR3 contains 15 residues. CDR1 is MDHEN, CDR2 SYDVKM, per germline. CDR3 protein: CASSPGLADPKAQYF. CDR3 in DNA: TGTGCCAGCAGCCCGGGACTAGCGGACCCCAAGGCCCAGTACTTC.

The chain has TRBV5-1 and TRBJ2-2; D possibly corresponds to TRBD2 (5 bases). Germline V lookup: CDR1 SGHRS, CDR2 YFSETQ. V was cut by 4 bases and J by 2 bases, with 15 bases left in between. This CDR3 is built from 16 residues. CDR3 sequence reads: CASSLMTWTNTGELFF. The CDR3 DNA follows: TGCGCCAGCAGCCTGATGACCTGGACTAACACCGGGGAGCTGTTTTTT.

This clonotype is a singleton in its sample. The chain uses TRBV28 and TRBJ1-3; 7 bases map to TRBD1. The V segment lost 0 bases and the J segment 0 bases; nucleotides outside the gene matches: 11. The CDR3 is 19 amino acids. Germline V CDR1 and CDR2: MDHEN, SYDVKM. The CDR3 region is CASSLWPRRQGYSGNTIYF. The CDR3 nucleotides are TGTGCCAGCAGTTTATGGCCAAGGAGACAGGGCTACTCTGGAAACACCATATATTTT.

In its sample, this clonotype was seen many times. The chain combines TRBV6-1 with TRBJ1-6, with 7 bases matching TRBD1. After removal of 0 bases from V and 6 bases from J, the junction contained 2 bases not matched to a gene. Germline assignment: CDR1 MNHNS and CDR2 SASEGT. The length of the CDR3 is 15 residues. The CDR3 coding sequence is TGTGCCAGCAGTGAAGCCGCAGGGGGTAATTCACCCCTCCACTTT. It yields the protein CASSEAAGGNSPLHF.

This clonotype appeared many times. This CDR3 reads CASSLEGNSNQPQHF. The CDR3 DNA sequence: TGTGCCAGCAGTTTAGAAGGGAATAGCAATCAGCCCCAGCATTTT. The chain uses TRBV12-3 or TRBV12-4 and TRBJ1-5; no clear D gene. The CDR3 is 15 amino acids. Trimming took off 1 base at V and 0 bases at J, with 7 bases between the two ends.

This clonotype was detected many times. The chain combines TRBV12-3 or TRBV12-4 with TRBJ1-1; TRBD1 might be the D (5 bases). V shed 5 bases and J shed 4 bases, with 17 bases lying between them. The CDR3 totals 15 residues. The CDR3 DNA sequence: TGTGCCAGCAGTCCCTCCGACCGGGACGGCACTGAAGCTTTCTTT. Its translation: CASSPSDRDGTEAFF.

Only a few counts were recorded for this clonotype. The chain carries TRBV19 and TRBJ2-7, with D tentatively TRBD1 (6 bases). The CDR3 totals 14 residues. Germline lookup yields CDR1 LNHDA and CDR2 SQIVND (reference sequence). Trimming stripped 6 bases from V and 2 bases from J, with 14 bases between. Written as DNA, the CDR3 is TGTGCCAGTAGCCCGGGACAAAGAGCCTACGAGCAGTACTTC. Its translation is CASSPGQRAYEQYF.

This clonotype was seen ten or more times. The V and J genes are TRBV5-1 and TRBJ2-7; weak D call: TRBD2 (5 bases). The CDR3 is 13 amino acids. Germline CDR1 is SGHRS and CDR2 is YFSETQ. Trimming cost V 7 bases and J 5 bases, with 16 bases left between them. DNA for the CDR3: TGCGCCAGCTCCCCGGGGTCCCGGAACGAGCAGTACTTC. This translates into CASSPGSRNEQYF.